The T cell receptor (beta chain) described here comes from a study of blood T cells in healthy people across ages. Study in general: Researchers report that template switching captured about one barcoded beta molecule per two T cells. General study findings and limits: Older age went with lower TCR beta diversity per million T cells, in a roughly linear way.

Healthy individuals of Caucasian origin from Russia, aged roughly 6 to 100, served as donors. PBMCs were isolated at a quantity of at least 6.5 million per sample. Trimming cost V 4 bases and J 5 bases; bases outside gene matches: 8. Germline CDR1 SGHRS, CDR2 YFSETQ. The CDR3 has 14 amino acids. In regard to this clonotype: Its antigen is as yet unknown.

Sample-barcoded 5' priming and a J-beta primer mix drove a second PCR of 7 to 11 cycles. TCRdb re-analysed the 5' RACE reads in MiXCR, keeping a single row per CDR3 protein. The data hold 1.5 million to 2 million distinct CDR3 sequences, with approximately 40% observed a single time. Sample: blood. This chain connects TRBV5-1 to TRBJ2-7; 8 bases agree with TRBD2. The source is a human donor in good health. In DNA form, the CDR3 reads TGCGCCAGCAGCCCGGGAGGGACAAACGACGAGCAGTACTTC. Its translation is CASSPGGTNDEQYF.